This T cell receptor (beta chain) came from a study of cytomegalovirus exposure and HLA in healthy donors. V was clipped by 5 bases and J by 0 bases, with 9 bases between them. This CDR3 is built from 14 residues. Germline V gene lookup returns CDR1 MNHNY and CDR2 SVGAGI (reference sequence). Findings of the study overall: Upon later analysis, HLA-associated TCR beta chains proved more clonally expanded than other, equally common chains.

Regarding this clone: Its matching antigen is unknown.

The PCR employed 60 Vbeta primers together with 13 Jbeta primers. Clones were sequenced by immunoSEQ multiplex PCR, and TCRdb holds only the in-frame ones, with some missing. The table shows about 61,000 clones, with more than 60% occurring only once. What was sequenced was PBMCs. This TCR was recovered from a man in his fifties or sixties in good health and CMV-seropositive. The chain joins TRBV6-6 to TRBJ2-3, with D uncertain. The CDR3 nucleotides are TGTGCCAGCAGTCCGCTATCTAGCACAGATACGCAGTATTTT. It is translated as CASSPLSSTDTQYF.